This T cell receptor beta chain was identified in a study of cytomegalovirus exposure and HLA in healthy donors. Study conclusions and caveats: Most TCR sequences showed up rarely, but some public TCRs showed up in many donors. Reported performance of the classifier showed diagnosis of cytomegalovirus status with high specificity and sensitivity. An ancestry cluster, one associated with Asian ancestry, reportedly showed fewer N-insertions than the approximately 670-donor mean in a later analysis.

As to this clone: What it recognizes is unknown.

This CDR3 is built from 15 residues. Germline values: CDR1 ENHRY, CDR2 SYGVKD. V trimming: 8 bases; J trimming: 5 bases; junction bases outside the gene matches: 9. Use of 60 Vbeta and 13 Jbeta primers characterized the PCR. The data were produced by immunoSEQ multiplex PCR, yet TCRdb's version contains in-frame clones alone and is incomplete. Here the sample spans a few hundred thousand clones, just under 85% being singletons. This sequence joins TRBV10-3 and TRBJ2-1, with 10 bases that match TRBD2. The source is a woman between 40 and 50 years old in good health and CMV-seropositive. Sequenced input: PBMCs. In DNA, the CDR3 is TGTGCCATCGGCCGCCTAGCGGGAGCCGACAATGAGCAGTTCTTC. Translating gives CAIGRLAGADNEQFF.